These 10 T cell receptor beta chains were all obtained from the same sample, sequenced in a study of CD8 T cells in Susac syndrome. Reverse transcription used about 0.5 to 1 ug RNA and random hexamers. One entry per CDR3 protein, called by TCRdb with MiXCR from the immunoSEQ multiplex PCR reads. The data contain 160,000 or so distinct CDR3 sequences, about 95% of them singletons. Input material: CD8+ T cells from PBMCs. These receptor sequences come from a human donor with multiple sclerosis.

The rearrangement joins TRBV20-1 to TRBJ1-1, with 7 nucleotides matching TRBD1. V dropped 0 bases and J dropped 3; count of bases not matched to a gene: 16. Germline V gene data show CDR1 as DFQATT and CDR2 as SNEGSKA (reference sequence). The CDR3 consists of 18 residues. The CDR3 region has the DNA TGCAGTGCTAGAGACACGAATTACAGGGGTCCGGGGGACACTGAAGCTTTCTTT. This encodes CSARDTNYRGPGDTEAFF.

This chain links TRBV7-9 with TRBJ2-1; no definite D call. Germline-derived CDR1 and CDR2 are SEHNR and FQNEAQ (reference sequence). The CDR3 has 12 residues. The ends were cut back, 5 bases at V and 5 bases at J, with 7 bases in the middle. The CDR3 spells CASSPADNEQFF. The CDR3, as DNA: TGTGCCAGCAGCCCTGCGGACAATGAGCAGTTCTTC.

This rearrangement joins TRBV13 to TRBJ2-5; possibly TRBD1 or TRBD2 for D (5 bases each). The V gene's germline CDR1 is PRHDT and CDR2 FYEKMQ (reference sequence). Trimming took off 2 bases at V and 2 bases at J, with 9 bases between the two ends. This CDR3 contains 14 residues. CDR3 loop: CASSLFGTQETQYF. Here the CDR3 DNA reads TGTGCCAGCAGCTTATTCGGGACGCAAGAGACCCAGTACTTC. The whole variable domain, remainder taken from reference TRBV13 and TRBJ2-5, is AAGVIQSPRHLIKEKRETATLKCYPIPRHDTVYWYQQGPGQDPQFLISFYEKMQSDKGSIPDRFSAQQFSDYHSELNMSSLELGDSALYFCASSLFGTQETQYFGPGTRLLVL.

The genes are TRBV14 and TRBJ2-1; D call uncertain. The ends were cut back, 1 base at V and 9 bases at J, with 13 bases in the middle. This CDR3 comprises 14 residues. Germline values: CDR1 SGHDN, CDR2 FVKESK. The CDR3 sequence is CASSQVVDITEQFF. The DNA of the CDR3 is TGTGCCAGCAGCCAAGTCGTGGATATCACTGAGCAGTTCTTC.

This CDR3 reads CASSMGDRLNTEAFF. The CDR3 coding sequence is TGCGCCAGCAGTATGGGGGACAGGCTGAACACTGAAGCTTTCTTT. The rearrangement uses TRBV4-1 and TRBJ1-1; 8 bases align to TRBD1. After removal of 6 bases from V and 0 bases from J, the junction contained 6 bases not matched to a gene. Germline loops: CDR1 MGHRA, CDR2 YSYEKL. This CDR3 is built from 15 residues.

This chain joins TRBV5-6 and TRBJ2-3; 10 bases agree with TRBD2. V lost 4 bases to trimming and J lost 6 bases; unmatched junction nucleotides: 14. This CDR3 is built from 17 residues. Germline V CDR1 and CDR2: SGHDT, YYEEEE. CDR3 coding DNA: TGTGCCAGCAGCCCCCACCTACTAGCGGGGAACTCGGATACGCAGTATTTT. Amino acid sequence: CASSPHLLAGNSDTQYF.

J is TRBJ1-1 and V is TRBV29-1, with 7 bases lining up with TRBD1. Trimming took 8 bases from V and 8 from J; bases not matched to a gene: 8. CDR1 is SQVTM, CDR2 ANQGSEA, per germline. The CDR3 spans 11 residues. The CDR3 is CSLVLTGEAFF. The CDR3 nucleotides read TGCAGCTTGGTATTGACAGGGGAAGCTTTCTTT.

The rearrangement links TRBV4-1 to TRBJ2-5; D call uncertain. CDR3 length equals 16 residues. The ends were cut back, 0 bases at V and 0 bases at J, with 11 bases in the middle. Germline-derived CDR1 and CDR2 are MGHRA and YSYEKL. The DNA for the CDR3 is TGCGCCAGCAGCCAAGAAGTCAGAGAAAACCAAGAGACCCAGTACTTC. It codes for CASSQEVRENQETQYF.

The chain uses TRBV12-3 or TRBV12-4 and TRBJ2-5, with D unresolved. CDR3 length: 14 residues. V was shortened by 5 bases and J by 1 base, with 11 bases between the two germline ends. DNA of the CDR3: TGTGCCAGCAGTCCTGGTACCACCCAAGAGACCCAGTACTTC. Translation gives CASSPGTTQETQYF.

The chain couples TRBV7-9 to TRBJ2-7; D uncertain. Germline loops: CDR1 SEHNR, CDR2 FQNEAQ (reference sequence). The CDR3 has 12 amino acids. With 5 bases removed from V and 3 bases from J, the gap between germline ends came to 8 bases. The CDR3 sequence is CASSPLGYEQYF. DNA of the CDR3: TGTGCCAGCAGCCCTTTGGGCTACGAGCAGTACTTC.